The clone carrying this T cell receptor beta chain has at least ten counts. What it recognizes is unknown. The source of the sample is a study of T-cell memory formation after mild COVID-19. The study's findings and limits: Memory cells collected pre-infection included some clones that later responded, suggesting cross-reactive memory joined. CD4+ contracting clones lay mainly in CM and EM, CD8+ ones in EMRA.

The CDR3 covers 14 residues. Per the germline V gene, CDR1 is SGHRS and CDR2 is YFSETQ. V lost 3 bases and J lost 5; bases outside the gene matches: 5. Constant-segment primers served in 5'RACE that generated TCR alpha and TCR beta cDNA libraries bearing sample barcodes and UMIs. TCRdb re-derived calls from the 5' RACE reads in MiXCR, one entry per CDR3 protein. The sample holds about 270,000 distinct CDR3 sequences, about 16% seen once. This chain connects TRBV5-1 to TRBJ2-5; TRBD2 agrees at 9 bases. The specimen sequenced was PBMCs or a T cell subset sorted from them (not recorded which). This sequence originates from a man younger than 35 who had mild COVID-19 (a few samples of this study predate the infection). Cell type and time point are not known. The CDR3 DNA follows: TGCGCCAGCAGCTCCGGGACTAGCCTGGAGACCCAGTACTTC. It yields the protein CASSSGTSLETQYF.